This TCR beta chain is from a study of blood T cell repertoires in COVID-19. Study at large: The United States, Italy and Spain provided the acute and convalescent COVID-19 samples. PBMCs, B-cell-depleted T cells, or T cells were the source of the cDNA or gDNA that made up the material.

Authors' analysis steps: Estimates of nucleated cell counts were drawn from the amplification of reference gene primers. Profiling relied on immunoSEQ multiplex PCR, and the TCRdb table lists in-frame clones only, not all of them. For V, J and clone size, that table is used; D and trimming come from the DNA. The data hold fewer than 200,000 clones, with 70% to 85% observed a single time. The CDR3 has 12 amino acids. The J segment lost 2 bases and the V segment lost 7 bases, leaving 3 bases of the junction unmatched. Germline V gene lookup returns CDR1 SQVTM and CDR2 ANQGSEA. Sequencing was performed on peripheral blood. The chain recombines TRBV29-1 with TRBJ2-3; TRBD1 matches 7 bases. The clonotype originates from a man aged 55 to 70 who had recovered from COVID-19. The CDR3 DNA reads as TGCAGCGGTGACAGGGTCACAGATACGCAGTATTTT. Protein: CSGDRVTDTQYF.